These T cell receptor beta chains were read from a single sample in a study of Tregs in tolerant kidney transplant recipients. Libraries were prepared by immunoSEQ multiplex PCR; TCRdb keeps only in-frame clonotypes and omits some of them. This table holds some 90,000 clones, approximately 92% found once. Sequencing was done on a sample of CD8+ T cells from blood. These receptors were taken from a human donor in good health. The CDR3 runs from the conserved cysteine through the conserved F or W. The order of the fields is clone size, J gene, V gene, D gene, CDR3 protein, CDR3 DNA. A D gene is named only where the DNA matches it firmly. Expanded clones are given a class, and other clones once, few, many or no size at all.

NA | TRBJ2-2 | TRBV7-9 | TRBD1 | CASSQTNGTGGTGELFF | TGTGCCAGCAGCCAAACTAACGGGACAGGGGGCACCGGGGAGCTGTTTTTT
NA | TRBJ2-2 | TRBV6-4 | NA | CASSDSSTGELFF | TGTGCCAGCAGTGACTCGAGCACCGGGGAGCTGTTTTTT
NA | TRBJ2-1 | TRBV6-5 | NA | CASSLGGGQYNEQFF | TGTGCCAGCAGCCTGGGGGGGGGCCAATACAATGAGCAGTTCTTC
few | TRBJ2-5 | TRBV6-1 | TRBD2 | CASSELAGGPQETQYF | TGTGCCAGCAGTGAACTAGCGGGGGGACCCCAAGAGACCCAGTACTTC
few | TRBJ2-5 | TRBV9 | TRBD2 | CASSVVGSGFQETQYF | TGTGCCAGCAGCGTAGTGGGTAGCGGGTTTCAAGAGACCCAGTACTTC
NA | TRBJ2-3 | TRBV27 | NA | CASSLSDRYPSTDTQYF | TGTGCCAGCAGTTTATCGGACCGCTACCCTAGCACAGATACGCAGTATTTT
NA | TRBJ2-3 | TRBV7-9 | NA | CATRENTDTQYF | TGTGCCACCAGGGAAAACACAGATACGCAGTATTTT
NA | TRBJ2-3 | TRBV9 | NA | CASTTQRSSTDTQYF | TGTGCCAGCACCACTCAAAGGTCTAGCACAGATACGCAGTATTTT
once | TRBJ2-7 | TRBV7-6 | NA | CASSLAGQREQYF | TGTGCCAGCAGCTTAGCGGGGCAACGCGAGCAGTACTTC
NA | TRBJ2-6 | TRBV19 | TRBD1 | CASSGRRGHSGVAGANVLTF | TGTGCCAGTAGTGGACGCAGGGGGCACTCTGGAGTTGCTGGGGCCAACGTCCTGACTTTC
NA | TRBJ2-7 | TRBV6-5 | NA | CAISELGESYEQYF | TGTGCCATCAGTGAACTGGGGGAGAGCTACGAGCAGTACTTC
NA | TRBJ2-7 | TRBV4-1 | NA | CASSQDLRTDEQYF | TGCGCCAGCAGCCAAGATCTGAGGACAGACGAGCAGTACTTC
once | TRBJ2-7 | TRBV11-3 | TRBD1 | CASSLKGQGGFYEQYF | TGTGCCAGCAGCTTAAAAGGACAGGGAGGCTTCTACGAGCAGTACTTC
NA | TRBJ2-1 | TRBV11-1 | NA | CASSLDEGIPYNEQFF | TGTGCCAGCAGCTTAGATGAAGGGATACCATACAATGAGCAGTTCTTC
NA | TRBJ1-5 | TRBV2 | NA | CASSEGVFQPQHF | TGTGCCAGCAGTGAAGGGGTTTTTCAGCCCCAGCATTTT
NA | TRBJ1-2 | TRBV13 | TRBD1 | CASRSSWDRGQGYTF | TGTGCCAGCAGATCCAGCTGGGACAGGGGGCAGGGCTACACCTTC
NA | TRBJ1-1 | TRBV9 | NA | CASSVSGSMNTEAFF | TGTGCCAGCAGCGTATCGGGATCCATGAACACTGAAGCTTTCTTT
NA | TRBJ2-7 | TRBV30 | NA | CAWSTGTLSYEQYF | TGTGCCTGGAGTACCGGGACCCTCTCCTACGAGCAGTACTTC
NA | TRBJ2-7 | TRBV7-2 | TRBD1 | CASSRTGIEQYF | TGTGCCAGCAGCCGGACAGGAATCGAGCAGTACTTC
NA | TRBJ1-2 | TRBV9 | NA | CASSVVSRSYGYTF | TGTGCCAGCAGCGTAGTAAGCAGGAGCTATGGCTACACCTTC
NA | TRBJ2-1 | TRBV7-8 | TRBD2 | CASSLVVAGAYNEQFF | TGTGCCAGCAGCTTAGTGGTAGCGGGGGCATACAATGAGCAGTTCTTC
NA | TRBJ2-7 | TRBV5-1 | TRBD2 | CASSDSGGPYEQYF | TGCGCCAGCAGTGACTCGGGAGGCCCATACGAGCAGTACTTC
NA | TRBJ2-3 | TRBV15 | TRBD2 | CATSRDSGVTDTQYF | TGTGCCACCAGCAGAGATAGCGGGGTCACAGATACGCAGTATTTT
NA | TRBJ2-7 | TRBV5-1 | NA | CASSLVWPPSSYEQYF | TGCGCCAGCAGCTTGGTGTGGCCCCCCAGCTCCTACGAGCAGTACTTC
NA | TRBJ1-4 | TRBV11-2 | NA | CASSFDTDRGGNEKLFF | TGTGCCAGCAGCTTCGACACAGACCGGGGCGGTAATGAAAAACTGTTTTTT
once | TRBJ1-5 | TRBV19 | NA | CASSIGANGAQHF | TGTGCCAGTAGTATAGGGGCAAACGGGGCCCAGCATTTT
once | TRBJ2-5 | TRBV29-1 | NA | CSVVGGSEETQYF | TGCAGCGTTGTGGGGGGCTCGGAAGAGACCCAGTACTTC
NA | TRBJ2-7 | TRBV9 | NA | CASSVAATYEQYF | TGTGCCAGCAGCGTAGCCGCAACCTACGAGCAGTACTTC
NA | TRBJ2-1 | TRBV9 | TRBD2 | CASSLSGGSYNEQFF | TGTGCCAGCAGCTTAAGCGGGGGCTCCTACAATGAGCAGTTCTTC
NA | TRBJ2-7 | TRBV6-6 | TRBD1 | CASSYGQGTYEQYF | TGTGCCAGCAGTTATGGACAGGGAACCTACGAGCAGTACTTC
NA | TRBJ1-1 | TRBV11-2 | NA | CASSWGPGVNTEAFF | TGTGCCAGCAGCTGGGGCCCGGGGGTGAACACTGAAGCTTTCTTT
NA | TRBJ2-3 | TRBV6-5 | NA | CASSYSGGGTDTQYF | TGTGCCAGCAGTTACTCGGGCGGGGGCACAGATACGCAGTATTTT
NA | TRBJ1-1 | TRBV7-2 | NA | CASSLNGPNTEAFF | TGTGCCAGCAGCTTAAATGGCCCTAACACTGAAGCTTTCTTT
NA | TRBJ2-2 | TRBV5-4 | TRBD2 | CASSLVAGVVTGELFF | TGTGCCAGCAGCTTGGTGGCGGGAGTAGTCACCGGGGAGCTGTTTTTT
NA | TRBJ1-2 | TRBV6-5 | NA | CASSYEQGDGYTF | TGTGCCAGCAGTTACGAGCAGGGCGATGGCTACACCTTC
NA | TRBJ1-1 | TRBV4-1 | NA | CASSPTTLNTEAFF | TGCGCCAGCAGCCCTACGACCTTGAACACTGAAGCTTTCTTT
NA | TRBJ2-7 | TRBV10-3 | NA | CAISGTRYF | TGTGCCATCAGTGGAACGAGGTACTTC
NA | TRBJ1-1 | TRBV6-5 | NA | CASSYSLVLNTEAFF | TGTGCCAGCAGTTACTCGTTAGTACTGAACACTGAAGCTTTCTTT
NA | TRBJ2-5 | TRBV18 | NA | CASSSPLRQETQYF | TGTGCCAGCTCATCTCCCCTCCGGCAAGAGACCCAGTACTTC
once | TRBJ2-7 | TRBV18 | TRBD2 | CASSPPGGRVDEQYF | TGTGCCAGCTCACCACCGGGGGGGAGAGTAGACGAGCAGTACTTC
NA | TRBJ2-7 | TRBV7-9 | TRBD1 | CASRPAKGAGTYEQYF | TGTGCCAGCAGACCCGCCAAGGGGGCCGGGACCTACGAGCAGTACTTC
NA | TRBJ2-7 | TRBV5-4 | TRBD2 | CASSLMGGGLNEQYF | TGTGCCAGCAGCTTGATGGGCGGGGGGCTCAACGAGCAGTACTTC
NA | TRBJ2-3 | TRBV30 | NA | CAWTVGDTQYF | TGTGCCTGGACTGTCGGTGATACGCAGTATTTT
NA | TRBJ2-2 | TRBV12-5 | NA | CASGLRGTVEELFF | TGTGCTAGTGGTCTCCGCGGGACAGTAGAGGAGCTGTTTTTT
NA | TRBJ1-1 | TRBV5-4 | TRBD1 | CASSGRGTVEAFF | TGTGCCAGCAGCGGGAGGGGGACAGTTGAAGCTTTCTTT
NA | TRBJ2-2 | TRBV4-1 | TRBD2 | CASSLPTGLAGYANTGELFF | TGCGCCAGCAGCCTCCCCACGGGACTAGCGGGATACGCGAACACCGGGGAGCTGTTTTTT
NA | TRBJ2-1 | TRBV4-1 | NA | CASSRSVGRNEQFF | TGCGCCAGCAGCCGGAGCGTGGGGAGGAATGAGCAGTTCTTC
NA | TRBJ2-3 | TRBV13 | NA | CASNALGLASTDTQYF | TGTGCCAGCAATGCTCTTGGCCTAGCGAGCACAGATACGCAGTATTTT
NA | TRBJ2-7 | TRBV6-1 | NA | CASSVYRGGSYEQYF | TGTGCCAGCAGTGTTTACCGCGGGGGCTCTTACGAGCAGTACTTC
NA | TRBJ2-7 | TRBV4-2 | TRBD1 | CASSQDTGGGSYEQYF | TGTGCCAGCAGCCAAGACACAGGGGGCGGCTCCTACGAGCAGTACTTC
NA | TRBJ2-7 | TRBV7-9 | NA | CASSPTLRGEQYF | TGTGCCAGCAGCCCAACTTTAAGGGGGGAGCAGTACTTC
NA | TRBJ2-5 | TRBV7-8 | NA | CASSLEFGLGETQYF | TGTGCCAGCAGCTTAGAGTTTGGGCTAGGGGAGACCCAGTACTTC
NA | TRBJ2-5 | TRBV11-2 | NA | CASSLNYPEETQYF | TGTGCCAGCAGCTTAAACTACCCCGAGGAGACCCAGTACTTC
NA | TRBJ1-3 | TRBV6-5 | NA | CASSYSGEGNTIYF | TGTGCCAGCAGTTACTCGGGCGAAGGAAACACCATATATTTT
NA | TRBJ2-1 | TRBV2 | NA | CASRAGTHNEQFF | TGTGCCAGCAGGGCCGGGACCCACAATGAGCAGTTCTTC
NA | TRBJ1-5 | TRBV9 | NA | CASSVEPGDQPQHF | TGTGCCAGCAGCGTAGAGCCAGGGGATCAGCCCCAGCATTTT
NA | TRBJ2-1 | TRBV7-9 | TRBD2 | CATRGPSGSNEQFF | TGTGCCACCCGAGGTCCTAGCGGGAGCAATGAGCAGTTCTTC
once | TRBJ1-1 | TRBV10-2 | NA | CASSEAGLGTEAFF | TGCGCCAGCAGTGAGGCAGGGCTGGGGACTGAAGCTTTCTTT
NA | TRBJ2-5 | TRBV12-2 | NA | CASRLGRVGKQTQYF | TGTGCAAGTCGCTTAGGTCGGGTAGGGAAACAGACCCAGTACTTC
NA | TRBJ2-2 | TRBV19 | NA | CASKEDLAHTGELFF | TGTGCCAGTAAAGAGGACTTAGCTCACACCGGGGAGCTGTTTTTT